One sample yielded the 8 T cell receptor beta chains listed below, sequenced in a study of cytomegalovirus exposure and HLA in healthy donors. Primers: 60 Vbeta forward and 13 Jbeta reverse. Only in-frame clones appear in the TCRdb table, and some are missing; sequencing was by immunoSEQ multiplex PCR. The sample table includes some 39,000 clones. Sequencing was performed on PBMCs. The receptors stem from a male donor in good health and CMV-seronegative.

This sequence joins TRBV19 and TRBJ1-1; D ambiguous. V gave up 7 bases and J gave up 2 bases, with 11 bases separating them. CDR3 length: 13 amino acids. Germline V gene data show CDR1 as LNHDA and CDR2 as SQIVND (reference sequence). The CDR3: CASTNSPNTEAFF. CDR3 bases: TGTGCCAGTACGAACAGTCCCAACACTGAAGCTTTCTTT.

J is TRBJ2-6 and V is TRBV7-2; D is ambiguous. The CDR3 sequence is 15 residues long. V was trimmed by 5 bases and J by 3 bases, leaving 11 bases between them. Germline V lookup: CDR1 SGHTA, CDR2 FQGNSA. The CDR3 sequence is CASSTPGLGANVLTF. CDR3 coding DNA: TGTGCCAGCAGCACCCCCGGTCTTGGGGCCAACGTCCTGACTTTC.

CDR3 protein: CASSFTGQGENTEAFF. CDR3 nucleotides: TGCGCCAGCAGCTTCACGGGACAGGGGGAGAACACTGAAGCTTTCTTT. This chain joins TRBV5-1 and TRBJ1-1; 11 bases line up with TRBD1. The CDR3 covers 16 residues. Germline-derived CDR1 and CDR2 are SGHRS and YFSETQ. V dropped 2 bases and J dropped 1; count of bases not matched to a gene: 4.

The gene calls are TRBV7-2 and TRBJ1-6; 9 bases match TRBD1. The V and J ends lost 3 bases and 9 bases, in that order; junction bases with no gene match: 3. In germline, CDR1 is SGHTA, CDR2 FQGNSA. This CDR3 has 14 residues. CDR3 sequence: CASSFRDRASPLHF. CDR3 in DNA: TGTGCCAGCAGCTTTCGGGACAGGGCTTCACCCCTCCACTTT.

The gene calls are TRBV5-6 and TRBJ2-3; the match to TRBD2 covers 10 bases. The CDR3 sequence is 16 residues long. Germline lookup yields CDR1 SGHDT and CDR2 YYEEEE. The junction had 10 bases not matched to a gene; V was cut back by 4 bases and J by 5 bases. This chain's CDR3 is CASSHGGLAGVDTQYF. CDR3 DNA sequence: TGTGCCAGCAGCCACGGAGGGCTAGCGGGGGTAGATACGCAGTATTTT. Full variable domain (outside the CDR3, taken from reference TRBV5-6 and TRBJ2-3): DAGVTQSPTHLIKTRGQQVTLRCSPKSGHDTVSWYQQALGQGPQFIFQYYEEEERQRGNFPDRFSGHQFPNYSSELNVNALLLGDSALYLCASSHGGLAGVDTQYFGPGTRLTVL.

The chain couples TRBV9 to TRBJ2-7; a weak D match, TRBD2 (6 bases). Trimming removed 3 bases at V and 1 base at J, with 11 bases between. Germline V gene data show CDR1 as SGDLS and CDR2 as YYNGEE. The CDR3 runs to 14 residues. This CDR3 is CASSAGDGSYEQYF. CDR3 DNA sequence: TGTGCCAGCAGCGCGGGGGACGGTTCCTACGAGCAGTACTTC. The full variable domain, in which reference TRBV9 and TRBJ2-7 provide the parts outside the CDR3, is DSGVTQTPKHLITATGQRVTLRCSPRSGDLSVYWYQQSLDQGLQFLIQYYNGEERAKGNILERFSAQQFPDLHSELNLSSLELGDSALYFCASSAGDGSYEQYFGPGTRLTVT.

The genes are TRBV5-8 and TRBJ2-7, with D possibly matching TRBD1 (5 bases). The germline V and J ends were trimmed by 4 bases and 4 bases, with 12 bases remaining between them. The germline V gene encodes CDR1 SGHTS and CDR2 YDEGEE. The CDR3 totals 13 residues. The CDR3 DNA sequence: TGTGCCAGCAGCCGCTTTGACAGATACGAGCAGTACTTC. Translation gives CASSRFDRYEQYF.

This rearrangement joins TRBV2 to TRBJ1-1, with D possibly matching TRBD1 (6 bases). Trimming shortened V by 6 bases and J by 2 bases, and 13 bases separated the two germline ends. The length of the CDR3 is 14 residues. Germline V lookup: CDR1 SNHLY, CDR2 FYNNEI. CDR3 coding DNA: TGTGCCAGCAGATACGGACAGTATAACACTGAAGCTTTCTTT. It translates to CASRYGQYNTEAFF. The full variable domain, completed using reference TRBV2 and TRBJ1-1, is EPEVTQTPSHQVTQMGQEVILRCVPISNHLYFYWYRQILGQKVEFLVSFYNNEISEKSEIFDDQFSVERPDGSNFTLKIRSTKLEDSAMYFCASRYGQYNTEAFFGQGTRLTVV.